Reported below is one TCR beta chain. The data are from a study of chemoradiotherapy in HPV16-positive cancers. TCRdb keeps only in-frame clones here, not all; method: immunoSEQ multiplex PCR. The data contain over a thousand clones, over 80% of them seen just once; the ten biggest clones take up about 7%. The sequencing used tumor tissue, collected from a patient who underwent chemoradiotherapy. The sequence derives from a human donor with HPV-associated anogenital cancer.

CDR3: CSVGATNEKLFF. CDR3 in DNA: TGCAGCGTTGGAGCAACTAATGAAAAACTGTTTTTT. V and J are TRBV29-1 and TRBJ1-4; D unresolved. The CDR3 extends over 12 amino acids. Trimming took 4 bases from V and 0 from J, leaving 3 bases between them. Germline V gives CDR1 SQVTM, CDR2 ANQGSEA.